The source of this T cell receptor (beta chain) is a study of T cell responses to AZD1222 COVID-19 vaccine. Background on the study: Second-dose intervals of approximately 4 or approximately 12 weeks were pooled.

Sequencing used immunoSEQ multiplex PCR; TCRdb keeps in-frame clones, though not all of them. The sample lists 100,000 to 150,000 clones; about 90% were seen once. This CDR3 has 14 amino acids. V gave up 3 bases and J gave up 7 bases, with 12 bases separating them. Germline CDR1 reads KGHSH; CDR2 reads LQKENI. Study-level results: Only 5 or 6 individuals given AZD1222 were seropositive at baseline.

About this clone: Its target is not known.

The TCR sequence derives from an adult in good health. The specimen comprised peripheral blood, sampled on day 0 of AZD1222 vaccination. The genes are TRBV18 and TRBJ1-4, with a tentative D call TRBD1 (5 bases). The CDR3 loop is CASSPGPGSEKLFF. The CDR3 region has the DNA TGTGCCAGCTCACCGGGGCCAGGGAGTGAAAAACTGTTTTTT.